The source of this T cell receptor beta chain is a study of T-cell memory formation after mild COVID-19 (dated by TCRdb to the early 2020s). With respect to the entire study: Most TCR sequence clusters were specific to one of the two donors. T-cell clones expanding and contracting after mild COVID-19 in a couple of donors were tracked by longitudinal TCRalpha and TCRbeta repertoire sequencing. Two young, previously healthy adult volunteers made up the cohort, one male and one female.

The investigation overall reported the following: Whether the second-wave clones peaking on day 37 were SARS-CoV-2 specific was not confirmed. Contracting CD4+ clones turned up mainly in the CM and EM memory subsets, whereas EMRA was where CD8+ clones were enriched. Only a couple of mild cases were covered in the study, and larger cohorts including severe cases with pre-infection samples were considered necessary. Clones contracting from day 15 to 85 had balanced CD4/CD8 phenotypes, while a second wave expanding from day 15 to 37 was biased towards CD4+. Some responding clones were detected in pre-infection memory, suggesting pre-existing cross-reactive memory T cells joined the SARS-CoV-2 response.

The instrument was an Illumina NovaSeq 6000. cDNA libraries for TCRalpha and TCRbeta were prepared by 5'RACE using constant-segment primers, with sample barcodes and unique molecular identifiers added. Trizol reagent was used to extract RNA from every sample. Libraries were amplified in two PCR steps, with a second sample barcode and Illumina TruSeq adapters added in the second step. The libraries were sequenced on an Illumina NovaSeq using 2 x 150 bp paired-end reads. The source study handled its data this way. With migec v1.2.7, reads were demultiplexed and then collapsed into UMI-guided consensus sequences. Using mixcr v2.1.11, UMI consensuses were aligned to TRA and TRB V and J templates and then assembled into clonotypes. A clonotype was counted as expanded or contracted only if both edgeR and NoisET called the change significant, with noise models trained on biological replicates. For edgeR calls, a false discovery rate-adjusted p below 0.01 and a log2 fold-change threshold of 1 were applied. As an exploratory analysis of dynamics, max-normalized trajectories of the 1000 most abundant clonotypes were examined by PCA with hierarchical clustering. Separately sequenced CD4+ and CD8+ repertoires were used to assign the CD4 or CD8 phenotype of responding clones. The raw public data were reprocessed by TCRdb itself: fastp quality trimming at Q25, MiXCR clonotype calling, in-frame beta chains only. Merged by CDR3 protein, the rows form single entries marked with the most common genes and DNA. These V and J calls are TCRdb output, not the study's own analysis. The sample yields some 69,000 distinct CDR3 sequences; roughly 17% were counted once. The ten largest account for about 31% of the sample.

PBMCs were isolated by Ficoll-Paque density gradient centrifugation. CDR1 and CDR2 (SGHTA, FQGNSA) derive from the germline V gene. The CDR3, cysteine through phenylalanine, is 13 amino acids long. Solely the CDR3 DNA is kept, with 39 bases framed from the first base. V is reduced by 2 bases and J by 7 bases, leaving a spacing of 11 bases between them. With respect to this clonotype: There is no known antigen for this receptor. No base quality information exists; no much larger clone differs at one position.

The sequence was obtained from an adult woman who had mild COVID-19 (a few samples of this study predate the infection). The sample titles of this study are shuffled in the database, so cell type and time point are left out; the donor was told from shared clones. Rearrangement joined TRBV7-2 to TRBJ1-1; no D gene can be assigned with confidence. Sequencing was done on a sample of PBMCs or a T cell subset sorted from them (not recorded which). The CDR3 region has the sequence CASSLYDYGEAFF. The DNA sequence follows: TGTGCCAGCAGCTTATATGACTACGGTGAAGCTTTCTTT.